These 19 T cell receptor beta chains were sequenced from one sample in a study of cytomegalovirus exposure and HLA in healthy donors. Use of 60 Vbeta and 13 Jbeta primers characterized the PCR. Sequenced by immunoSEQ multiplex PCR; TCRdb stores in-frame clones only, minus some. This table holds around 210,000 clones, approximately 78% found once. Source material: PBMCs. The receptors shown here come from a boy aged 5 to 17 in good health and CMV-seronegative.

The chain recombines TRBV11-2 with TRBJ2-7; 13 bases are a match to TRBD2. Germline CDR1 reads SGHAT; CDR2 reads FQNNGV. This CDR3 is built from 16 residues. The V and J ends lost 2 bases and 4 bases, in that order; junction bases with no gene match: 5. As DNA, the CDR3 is TGTGCCAGCAGCTTATTTGGGACTAGCGGGACTTACGAGCAGTACTTC. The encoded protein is CASSLFGTSGTYEQYF.

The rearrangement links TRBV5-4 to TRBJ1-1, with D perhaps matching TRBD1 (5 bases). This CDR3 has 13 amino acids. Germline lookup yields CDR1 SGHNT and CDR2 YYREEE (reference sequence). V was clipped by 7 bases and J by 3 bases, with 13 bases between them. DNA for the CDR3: TGTGCCAGCCGTCGGGGAGGGGACACTGAAGCTTTCTTT. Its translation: CASRRGGDTEAFF.

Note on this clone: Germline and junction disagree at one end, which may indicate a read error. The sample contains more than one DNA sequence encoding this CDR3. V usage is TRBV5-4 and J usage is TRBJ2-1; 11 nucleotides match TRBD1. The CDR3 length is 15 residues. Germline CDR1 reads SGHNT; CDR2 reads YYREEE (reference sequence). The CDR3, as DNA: TGCGCCAGCAGCAGGGACAGGGGGACCTACAATGAGCAGTTCTTC. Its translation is CASSRDRGTYNEQFF. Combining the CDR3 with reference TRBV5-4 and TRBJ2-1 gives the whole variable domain ETGVTQSPTHLIKTRGQQVTLRCSSQSGHNTVSWYQQALGQGPQFIFQYYREEENGRGNFPPRFSGLQFPNYSSELNVNALELDDSALYLCASSRDRGTYNEQFFGPGTRLTVL.

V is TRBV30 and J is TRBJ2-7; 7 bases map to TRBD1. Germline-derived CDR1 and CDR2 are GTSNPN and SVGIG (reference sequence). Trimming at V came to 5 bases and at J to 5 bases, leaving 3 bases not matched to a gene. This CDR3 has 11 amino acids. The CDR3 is CAWDRENEQYF. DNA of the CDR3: TGTGCCTGGGACAGGGAAAACGAGCAGTACTTC. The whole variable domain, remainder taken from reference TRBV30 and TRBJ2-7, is SQTIHQWPATLVQPVGSPLSLECTVEGTSNPNLYWYRQAAGRGLQLLFYSVGIGQISSEVPQNLSASRPQDRQFILSSKKLLLSDSGFYLCAWDRENEQYFGPGTRLTVT.

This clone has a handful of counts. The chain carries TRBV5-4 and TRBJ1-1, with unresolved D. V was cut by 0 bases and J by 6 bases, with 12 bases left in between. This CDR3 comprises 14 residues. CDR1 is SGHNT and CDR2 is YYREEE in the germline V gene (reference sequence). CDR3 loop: CASSLAVGRPEAFF. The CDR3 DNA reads TGTGCCAGCAGCTTGGCGGTCGGGAGACCTGAAGCTTTCTTT.

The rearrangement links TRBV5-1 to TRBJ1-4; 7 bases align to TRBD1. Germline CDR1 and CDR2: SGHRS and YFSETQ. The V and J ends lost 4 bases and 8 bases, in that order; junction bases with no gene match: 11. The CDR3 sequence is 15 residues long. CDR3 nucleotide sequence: TGCGCCAGCAGCCTTCAGACAGGGCTGAGGGAAAAACTGTTTTTT. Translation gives CASSLQTGLREKLFF.

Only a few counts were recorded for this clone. CDR3 sequence: CASSLPSGSSYEQYF. DNA for the CDR3: TGCGCCAGCAGCTTGCCTAGCGGGAGCTCCTACGAGCAGTACTTC. The J gene is TRBJ2-7, the V gene TRBV5-1, with 10 positions matching TRBD2. Trimming at V came to 1 base and at J to 0 bases, leaving 1 base not matched to a gene. CDR1 and CDR2 from the germline V gene are SGHRS and YFSETQ. The CDR3 totals 15 residues.

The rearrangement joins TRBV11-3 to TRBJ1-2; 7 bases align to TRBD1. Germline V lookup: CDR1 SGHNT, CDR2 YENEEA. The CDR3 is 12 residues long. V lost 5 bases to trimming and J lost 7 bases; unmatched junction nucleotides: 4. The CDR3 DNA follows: TGTGCCAGCAGCCCCAGGGGGTCTGGCTACACCTTC. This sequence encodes CASSPRGSGYTF.

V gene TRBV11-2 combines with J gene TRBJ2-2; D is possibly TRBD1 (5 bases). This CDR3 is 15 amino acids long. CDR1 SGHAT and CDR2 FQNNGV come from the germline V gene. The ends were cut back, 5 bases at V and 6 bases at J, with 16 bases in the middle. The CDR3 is CASSVQGVDAGELFF. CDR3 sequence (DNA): TGTGCCAGCAGCGTCCAGGGTGTCGACGCCGGGGAGCTGTTTTTT. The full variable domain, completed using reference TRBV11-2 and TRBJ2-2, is EAGVAQSPRYKIIEKRQSVAFWCNPISGHATLYWYQQILGQGPKLLIQFQNNGVVDDSQLPKDRFSAERLKGVDSTLKIQPAKLEDSAVYLCASSVQGVDAGELFFGEGSRLTVL.

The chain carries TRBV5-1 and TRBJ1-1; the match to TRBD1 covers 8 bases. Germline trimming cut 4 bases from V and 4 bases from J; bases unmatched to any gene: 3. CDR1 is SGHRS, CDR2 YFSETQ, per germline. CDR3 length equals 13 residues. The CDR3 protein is CASSQTGVTEAFF. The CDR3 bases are TGCGCCAGCAGCCAGACAGGGGTCACTGAAGCTTTCTTT. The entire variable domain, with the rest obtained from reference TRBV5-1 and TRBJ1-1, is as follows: KAGVTQTPRYLIKTRGQQVTLSCSPISGHRSVSWYQQTPGQGLQFLFEYFSETQRNKGNFPGRFSGRQFSNSRSEMNVSTLELGDSALYLCASSQTGVTEAFFGQGTRLTVV.

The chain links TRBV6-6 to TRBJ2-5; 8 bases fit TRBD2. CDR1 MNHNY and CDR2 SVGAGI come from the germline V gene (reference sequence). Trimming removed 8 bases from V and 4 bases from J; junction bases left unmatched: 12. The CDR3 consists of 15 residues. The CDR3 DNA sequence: TGTGCCAGCTCTGCAGCTACCGGGGGGGGAGAGACCCAGTACTTC. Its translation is CASSAATGGGETQYF.

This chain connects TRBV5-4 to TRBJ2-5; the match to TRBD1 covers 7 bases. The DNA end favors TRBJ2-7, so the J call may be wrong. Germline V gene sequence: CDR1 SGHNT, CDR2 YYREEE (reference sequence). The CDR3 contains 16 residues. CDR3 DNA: TGTGCCAGCAGCTTGGGGACAGGTCGGGTCTCCTACGAGCAGTACTTC. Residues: CASSLGTGRVSYEQYF.

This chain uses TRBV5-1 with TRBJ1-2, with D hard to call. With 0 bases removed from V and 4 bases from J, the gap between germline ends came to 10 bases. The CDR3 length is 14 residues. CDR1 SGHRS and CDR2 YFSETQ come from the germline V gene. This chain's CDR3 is CASSLGPDSYGYTF. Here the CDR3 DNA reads TGCGCCAGCAGCTTGGGGCCCGACTCCTATGGCTACACCTTC.

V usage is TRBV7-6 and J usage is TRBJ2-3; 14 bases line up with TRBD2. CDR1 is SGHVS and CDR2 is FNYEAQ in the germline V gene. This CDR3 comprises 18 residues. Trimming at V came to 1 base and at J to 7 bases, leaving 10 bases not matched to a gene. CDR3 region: CASSLGVTSGGARNTQYF. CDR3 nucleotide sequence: TGTGCCAGCAGCTTAGGTGTGACTAGCGGGGGGGCTAGGAATACGCAGTATTTT.

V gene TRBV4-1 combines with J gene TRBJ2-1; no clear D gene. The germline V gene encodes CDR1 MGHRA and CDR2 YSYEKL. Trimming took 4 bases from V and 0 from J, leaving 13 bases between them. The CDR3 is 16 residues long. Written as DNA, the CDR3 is TGCGCCAGCAGCCGATCGGTTAGCTACTCCTACAATGAGCAGTTCTTC. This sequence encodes CASSRSVSYSYNEQFF.

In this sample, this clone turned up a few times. For the CDR3, the DNA is TGCGCCAGCAGCCGCGATTATTTGGCTGAAGCTTTCTTT. Residues: CASSRDYLAEAFF. This chain connects TRBV4-1 to TRBJ1-1; D call uncertain. Trimming pared 4 bases from V and 6 bases from J, leaving 12 bases between. CDR1 and CDR2 (germline): MGHRA, YSYEKL. CDR3 length: 13 residues.

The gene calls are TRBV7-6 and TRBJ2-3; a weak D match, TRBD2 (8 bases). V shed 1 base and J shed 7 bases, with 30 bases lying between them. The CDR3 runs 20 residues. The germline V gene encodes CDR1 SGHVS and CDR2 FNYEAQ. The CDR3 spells CASSLGWDSGGPINSYTQYF. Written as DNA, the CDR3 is TGTGCCAGCAGCTTAGGGTGGGACAGCGGGGGTCCGATTAACTCATATACGCAGTATTTT. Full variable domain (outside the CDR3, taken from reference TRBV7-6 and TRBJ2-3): GAGVSQSPRYKVTKRGQDVALRCDPISGHVSLYWYRQALGQGPEFLTYFNYEAQQDKSGLPNDRFSAERPEGSISTLTIQRTEQRDSAMYRCASSLGWDSGGPINSYTQYFGPGTRLTVL.

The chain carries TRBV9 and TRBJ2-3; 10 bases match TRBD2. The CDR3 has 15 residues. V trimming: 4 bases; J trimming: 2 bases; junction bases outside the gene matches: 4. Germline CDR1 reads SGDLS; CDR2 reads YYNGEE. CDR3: CASSRTSGLTDTQYF. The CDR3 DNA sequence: TGTGCCAGCAGCAGGACTAGCGGCCTCACAGATACGCAGTATTTT. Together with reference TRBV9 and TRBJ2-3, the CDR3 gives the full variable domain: DSGVTQTPKHLITATGQRVTLRCSPRSGDLSVYWYQQSLDQGLQFLIQYYNGEERAKGNILERFSAQQFPDLHSELNLSSLELGDSALYFCASSRTSGLTDTQYFGPGTRLTVL.

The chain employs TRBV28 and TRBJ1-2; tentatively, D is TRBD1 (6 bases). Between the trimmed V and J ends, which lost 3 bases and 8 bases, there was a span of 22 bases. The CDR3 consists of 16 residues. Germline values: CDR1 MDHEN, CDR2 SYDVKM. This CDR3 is CASSFLSNRVVVGYTF. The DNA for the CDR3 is TGTGCCAGCAGTTTTCTATCGAACAGGGTGGTAGTGGGCTACACCTTC.